This paragraph covers one T cell receptor beta chain sequence. Its antigen is unknown. Generated by immunoSEQ multiplex PCR, the TCRdb table keeps only in-frame clones and is missing some. The table lists tens of thousands of clones, 70% to 90% of them singletons. The sample comes from a study of T cell responses to AZD1222 COVID-19 vaccine. Overall study results and limits: Spike-specific TCR breadth and depth both grew after two AZD1222 doses.

V was shortened by 4 bases and J by 0 bases, with 15 bases between the two germline ends. Germline V gives CDR1 SGHNT, CDR2 YYREEE (reference sequence). The CDR3 totals 16 residues. The TCR was taken from an adult in good health. V gene TRBV5-4 combines with J gene TRBJ2-3, with D perhaps assigned TRBD1 or TRBD2 (5 bases each). The starting material was peripheral blood, obtained on day 0 of AZD1222 vaccination. This CDR3 is CASSDPGTASTDTQYF. The CDR3 DNA is TGTGCCAGCAGCGACCCCGGGACCGCCAGCACAGATACGCAGTATTTT.